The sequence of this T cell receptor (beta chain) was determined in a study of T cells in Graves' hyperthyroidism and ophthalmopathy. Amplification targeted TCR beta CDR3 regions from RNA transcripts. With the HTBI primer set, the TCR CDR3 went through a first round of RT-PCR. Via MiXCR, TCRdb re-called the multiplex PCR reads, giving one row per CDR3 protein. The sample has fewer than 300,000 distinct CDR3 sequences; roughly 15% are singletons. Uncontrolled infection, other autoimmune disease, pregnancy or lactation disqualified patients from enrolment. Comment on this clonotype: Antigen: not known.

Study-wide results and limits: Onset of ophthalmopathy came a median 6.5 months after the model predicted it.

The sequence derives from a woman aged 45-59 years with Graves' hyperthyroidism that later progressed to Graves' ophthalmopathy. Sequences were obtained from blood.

The CDR3 coding sequence is TGTGCCAGCTCACTTACGGGACAAGATAATATCCTCCACTTT. Translating gives CASSLTGQDNILHF. This chain uses TRBV18 with TRBJ1-6; TRBD1 is a possible D gene (6 bases). Germline CDR1 KGHSH, CDR2 LQKENI. V dropped 4 bases and J dropped 15 bases, with 19 bases sitting between them. There are 14 residues in the CDR3.